The 5 T cell receptor beta chains below were found in one sample sequenced in a study of response to subunit inactivated influenza vaccine. TCRdb processed the RT-PCR reads anew with MiXCR; each CDR3 protein has one entry. The sample gives 150,000 or so distinct CDR3 sequences, about a tenth of which show up once; around 12% is in the top ten. The sample was non-naive T cells sorted from PBMCs, taken about 40 days after vaccination. The receptors derive from a man between 50 and 59 years old who received an inactivated influenza vaccine.

This clonotype was seen ten or more times. The chain carries TRBV5-1 and TRBJ1-3, with D uncertain. Germline V gives CDR1 SGHRS, CDR2 YFSETQ. The CDR3 contains 14 residues. The V end lost 1 base, the J end lost 0 bases, and 5 bases lay between the germline ends. This chain's CDR3 is CASSLSVSGNTIYF. The CDR3 region has the DNA TGCGCCAGCAGCTTGAGTGTCTCTGGAAACACCATATATTTT. The whole variable domain, filled in from reference TRBV5-1 and TRBJ1-3, reads KAGVTQTPRYLIKTRGQQVTLSCSPISGHRSVSWYQQTPGQGLQFLFEYFSETQRNKGNFPGRFSGRQFSNSRSEMNVSTLELGDSALYLCASSLSVSGNTIYFGEGSWLTVV.

At least ten counts were recorded for this clonotype. The rearrangement uses TRBV4-1 and TRBJ2-7; D uncertain. V was pared by 1 base and J by 7 bases, with 5 bases between. There are 11 residues in the CDR3. In germline, CDR1 is MGHRA, CDR2 YSYEKL. The CDR3 region has the DNA TGCGCCAGCAGCCAAGCATCGGAGCAGTACTTC. This codes for CASSQASEQYF.

The chain recombines TRBV7-9 with TRBJ2-3, with a possible D match to TRBD2 (7 bases). The CDR3 covers 15 residues. Germline CDR1 is SEHNR and CDR2 is FQNEAQ (reference sequence). The V end was cut by 3 bases, the J end by 5 bases, with 15 bases between. The CDR3 loop reads CASSLRAGTRDTQYF. Written as DNA, the CDR3 is TGTGCCAGCAGCTTGAGAGCGGGGACACGAGATACGCAGTATTTT.

The gene calls are TRBV20-1 and TRBJ1-1, with TRBD1 matching over 8 bases. Germline CDR1 and CDR2: DFQATT and SNEGSKA (reference sequence). The J segment lost 4 bases and the V segment lost 2 bases, leaving 3 bases of the junction unmatched. This CDR3 contains 13 residues. The CDR3: CSARLTGGTEAFF. Written as DNA, the CDR3 is TGCAGTGCTAGACTAACAGGGGGCACTGAAGCTTTCTTT.

This clonotype was counted a few times. The V gene is TRBV4-2, the J gene TRBJ1-1, with 9 bases identical to TRBD1. CDR1 is LGHNA and CDR2 is YNFKEQ in the germline V gene. The CDR3 runs 16 residues. V trimming: 6 bases; J trimming: 2 bases; junction bases outside the gene matches: 10. The CDR3 loop reads CASRPNPGQGNTEAFF. The CDR3 DNA is TGTGCCAGCAGACCTAACCCGGGACAGGGAAACACTGAAGCTTTCTTT.